This TCR beta chain was documented in a study of blood T cells in healthy people across ages. Only a few counts were recorded for this clonotype. Germline V gene lookup returns CDR1 SGHRS and CDR2 YFSETQ. Trimming left V 3 bases short and J 2 bases short, with 16 bases between. CDR3 size: 16 residues. With a J-beta primer mix and a sample-barcoded 5' primer, a second PCR ran about 7 to 12 cycles. TCRdb fed the 5' RACE reads into MiXCR, producing one record per CDR3 protein. This sample has more than 900,000 distinct CDR3 sequences, with 25% to 35% found just once. Separately, the same data were catalogued under a study of T cells of mothers and their children.

The sequence came from a woman aged 40 to 50 in good health. Sequenced material: blood. The genes are TRBV5-1 and TRBJ2-3; tentatively, D is TRBD1 or TRBD2 (6 bases each). CDR3: CASSSRGVPSTDTQYF. The CDR3 DNA is TGCGCCAGCAGCTCGAGGGGGGTCCCGTCCACAGATACGCAGTATTTT. The entire variable domain, with the rest obtained from reference TRBV5-1 and TRBJ2-3, is as follows: KAGVTQTPRYLIKTRGQQVTLSCSPISGHRSVSWYQQTPGQGLQFLFEYFSETQRNKGNFPGRFSGRQFSNSRSEMNVSTLELGDSALYLCASSSRGVPSTDTQYFGPGTRLTVL.